Described below is a single TCR beta chain sequence and its context. This record comes from a study of blood T cell repertoires in COVID-19. Across the whole study: PBMCs, B-cell-depleted T cells, or T cells were the source of the cDNA or gDNA that made up the material.

As originally analysed: Reference gene primer amplification gave estimated nucleated cell counts. The protocol was immunoSEQ multiplex PCR, while the TCRdb copy is restricted to in-frame clones and leaves out a portion. That table gives V, J and clone size, and the DNA gave D and trimming. The sample contains 400,000 to 500,000 clones, about nine tenths of which appear only once. V was shortened by 0 bases and J by 2 bases, with 5 bases between the two germline ends. Germline V gives CDR1 MNHEY, CDR2 SMNVEV (reference sequence). The CDR3 length is 13 residues. The rearrangement joins TRBV27 to TRBJ2-7, with D perhaps TRBD1 (5 bases). Sequenced input: peripheral blood. This sequence originates from a woman in her twenties or thirties with active or convalescent COVID-19. Here the CDR3 DNA reads TGTGCCAGCAGTTTATCGACAGCCTACGAGCAGTACTTC. It translates to CASSLSTAYEQYF.